This is a list of T cell receptor beta chains from one sample in a study of shared clonotypes between healthy human individuals. Only in-frame clones appear in the TCRdb table, and some are missing; sequencing was by immunoSEQ multiplex PCR. The table shows around 480,000 clones, with 60% to 80% occurring only once. Sequenced: PBMCs. The receptors here all came from a woman in her forties in good health. Some clones in this sample may be carry-over from other donors' samples. Each CDR3 is given with its conserved first and last residue. D genes are given only for firm matches. The listing skips clone size in some rows; elsewhere it reads once, few, many or a size class.

v_gene: TRBV29-1
d_gene: NA
abundance: NA
j_gene: TRBJ2-2
len: 15
CDR3nt: TGCAGCGTTGGGTGGGCTAGCGACAACACCGGGGAGCTGTTTTTT
CDR3aa: CSVGWASDNTGELFF

v_gene: TRBV25-1
d_gene: NA
abundance: once
j_gene: TRBJ2-7
len: 13
CDR3nt: TGTGCCAGCAGTGAAAACCTGGGGTACGAGCAGTACTTC
CDR3aa: CASSENLGYEQYF

v_gene: TRBV4-3
d_gene: NA
abundance: many
j_gene: TRBJ1-3
len: 15
CDR3nt: TGCGCCAGCAGCCATGACGGGGCCTCTGGAAACACCATATATTTT
CDR3aa: CASSHDGASGNTIYF

v_gene: TRBV9
d_gene: NA
abundance: NA
j_gene: TRBJ2-3
len: 13
CDR3nt: TGTGCCAGCAGCGTTCACATAGGAGATACGCAGTATTTT
CDR3aa: CASSVHIGDTQYF

v_gene: TRBV28
d_gene: TRBD1
abundance: NA
j_gene: TRBJ1-5
len: 16
CDR3nt: TGTGCCAGCAGTTTAGGGACAGGGGGCTTGGAGCAGCCCCAGCATTTT
CDR3aa: CASSLGTGGLEQPQHF

v_gene: TRBV18
d_gene: NA
abundance: NA
j_gene: TRBJ2-5
len: 14
CDR3nt: TGTGCCAGCTCACCAACGGTAAAACAAGAGACCCAGTACTTC
CDR3aa: CASSPTVKQETQYF

v_gene: TRBV19
d_gene: NA
abundance: NA
j_gene: TRBJ2-2
len: 14
CDR3nt: TGTGCCAGTGCCCTACAAATGAACACCGGGGAGCTGTTTTTT
CDR3aa: CASALQMNTGELFF

v_gene: TRBV7-2
d_gene: TRBD2
abundance: once
j_gene: TRBJ2-2
len: 19
CDR3nt: TGTGCCAGCAGCTCAAAAGTATGGGCGAGCGGGAGCGGTACCGGGGAGCTGTTTTTT
CDR3aa: CASSSKVWASGSGTGELFF

v_gene: TRBV29-1
d_gene: NA
abundance: NA
j_gene: TRBJ1-3
len: 13
CDR3nt: TGCAGCGTTGGACAGACCTCTGGAAACACCATATATTTT
CDR3aa: CSVGQTSGNTIYF

v_gene: TRBV18
d_gene: NA
abundance: once
j_gene: TRBJ2-3
len: 12
CDR3nt: TGTGCCAGCTCACTAATCACAGATACGCAGTATTTT
CDR3aa: CASSLITDTQYF

v_gene: TRBV28
d_gene: NA
abundance: NA
j_gene: TRBJ2-7
len: 14
CDR3nt: TGTGCCAGCAGGCACAGATTTAGAGCCTACGAGCAGTACTTC
CDR3aa: CASRHRFRAYEQYF

v_gene: TRBV27
d_gene: TRBD2
abundance: few
j_gene: TRBJ2-3
len: 14
CDR3nt: TGTGCCAGCAGTTTTACGGGAGGGCCAGATACGCAGTATTTT
CDR3aa: CASSFTGGPDTQYF

v_gene: TRBV19
d_gene: TRBD1
abundance: few
j_gene: TRBJ1-5
len: 14
CDR3nt: TGTGCCAGTAGTATGACAGGGGGCAATCAGCCCCAGCATTTT
CDR3aa: CASSMTGGNQPQHF

v_gene: TRBV20-1
d_gene: NA
abundance: NA
j_gene: TRBJ2-1
len: 10
CDR3nt: TGCAGTGCAACGGGCAATGAGCAGTTCTTC
CDR3aa: CSATGNEQFF

v_gene: TRBV28
d_gene: NA
abundance: NA
j_gene: TRBJ2-1
len: 11
CDR3nt: TGTGCCAGCAGCCTTGCGAATGAGCAGTTCTTC
CDR3aa: CASSLANEQFF

v_gene: TRBV2
d_gene: TRBD1
abundance: NA
j_gene: TRBJ1-5
len: 14
CDR3nt: TGTGCCAGCAGGGGACAGGGGGCGAGGCAGCCCCAGCATTTT
CDR3aa: CASRGQGARQPQHF

v_gene: TRBV28
d_gene: NA
abundance: NA
j_gene: TRBJ2-7
len: 11
CDR3nt: TGTGCCAGCAGGCGATTCTACGAGCAGTACTTC
CDR3aa: CASRRFYEQYF

v_gene: TRBV2
d_gene: TRBD2
abundance: NA
j_gene: TRBJ2-1
len: 15
CDR3nt: TGTGCCAGCACCTTGCGGGAGAGCTCCTACAATGAGCAGTTCTTC
CDR3aa: CASTLRESSYNEQFF

v_gene: TRBV19
d_gene: TRBD1
abundance: NA
j_gene: TRBJ1-3
len: 15
CDR3nt: TGTGCCAGTAGCCAATCGGGACAGGCAGGAAACACCATATATTTT
CDR3aa: CASSQSGQAGNTIYF

v_gene: TRBV11-3
d_gene: NA
abundance: NA
j_gene: TRBJ2-7
len: 14
CDR3nt: TGTGCCAGCAGCTTAGGAGACAGATCCTACGAGCAGTACTTC
CDR3aa: CASSLGDRSYEQYF

v_gene: TRBV6-1
d_gene: TRBD2
abundance: few
j_gene: TRBJ2-5
len: 14
CDR3nt: TGTGCCAGCACCCGGGGGGGAGGGATAGAGACCCAGTACTTC
CDR3aa: CASTRGGGIETQYF

v_gene: TRBV4-3
d_gene: NA
abundance: NA
j_gene: TRBJ1-3
len: 16
CDR3nt: TGCGCCAGCAGCCAAGTGGCAGGTCTCTCTGGAAACACCATATATTTT
CDR3aa: CASSQVAGLSGNTIYF

v_gene: TRBV19
d_gene: NA
abundance: NA
j_gene: TRBJ2-2
len: 15
CDR3nt: TGTGCCAGTAGTATGGGCAGGGGGAACACCGGGGAGCTGTTTTTT
CDR3aa: CASSMGRGNTGELFF

v_gene: TRBV6-1
d_gene: NA
abundance: few
j_gene: TRBJ2-7
len: 13
CDR3nt: TGTGCCAGCACCAAGGGGGAATCCTACGAGCAGTACTTC
CDR3aa: CASTKGESYEQYF

v_gene: TRBV29-1
d_gene: TRBD2
abundance: NA
j_gene: TRBJ2-3
len: 14
CDR3nt: TGCAGCGTTGGACTAGCGGTATCCACAGATACGCAGTATTTT
CDR3aa: CSVGLAVSTDTQYF

v_gene: TRBV29-1
d_gene: NA
abundance: few
j_gene: TRBJ2-5
len: 14
CDR3nt: TGCAGCGTTAAACTTCCGGGCAGGAAAGAGACCCAGTACTTC
CDR3aa: CSVKLPGRKETQYF

v_gene: TRBV6-6
d_gene: TRBD2
abundance: NA
j_gene: TRBJ2-3
len: 15
CDR3nt: TGTGCCAGCAGCCTCGGGGGGGCTGGGACAGATACGCAGTATTTT
CDR3aa: CASSLGGAGTDTQYF

v_gene: TRBV2
d_gene: TRBD2
abundance: few
j_gene: TRBJ2-1
len: 14
CDR3nt: TGTGCCAGCAGGACTAGCGGGACATCCCTTGAGCAGTTCTTC
CDR3aa: CASRTSGTSLEQFF

v_gene: TRBV11-3
d_gene: NA
abundance: NA
j_gene: TRBJ2-3
len: 13
CDR3nt: TGTGCCAGCAGCTTGGGTTGGTCGGATACGCAGTATTTT
CDR3aa: CASSLGWSDTQYF

v_gene: TRBV7-9
d_gene: TRBD2
abundance: NA
j_gene: TRBJ2-7
len: 15
CDR3nt: TGTGCCAGCAGCTATCCGGGACTAGCAGCCTACGAGCAGTACTTC
CDR3aa: CASSYPGLAAYEQYF

v_gene: TRBV5-1
d_gene: TRBD1
abundance: NA
j_gene: TRBJ1-1
len: 17
CDR3nt: TGCGCCAGCAGCTTGGTCGGACAGGGGATTACGAACACTGAAGCTTTCTTT
CDR3aa: CASSLVGQGITNTEAFF

v_gene: TRBV5-4
d_gene: TRBD1
abundance: NA
j_gene: TRBJ2-5
len: 15
CDR3nt: TGTGCCAGCAGCTTGTATAGGGGGCCCGAAGAGACCCAGTACTTC
CDR3aa: CASSLYRGPEETQYF

v_gene: TRBV28
d_gene: NA
abundance: NA
j_gene: TRBJ2-3
len: 16
CDR3nt: TGTGCCAGCAGTTTTAGTTGGGCTAGCCGGACAGATACGCAGTATTTT
CDR3aa: CASSFSWASRTDTQYF

v_gene: TRBV19
d_gene: TRBD2
abundance: NA
j_gene: TRBJ2-5
len: 14
CDR3nt: TGTGCCAGTAGTATGGCTAGCGGGTGGGAGACCCAGTACTTC
CDR3aa: CASSMASGWETQYF

v_gene: TRBV10-3
d_gene: NA
abundance: NA
j_gene: TRBJ2-7
len: 15
CDR3nt: TGTGCCACCCGTTCGGGATTGGGGTTGCCCTACGAGCAGTACTTC
CDR3aa: CATRSGLGLPYEQYF

v_gene: TRBV10-1
d_gene: NA
abundance: NA
j_gene: TRBJ2-3
len: 15
CDR3nt: TGCGCCAGCAGTGAGTTCCCTTCGAGGAGAGATACGCAGTATTTT
CDR3aa: CASSEFPSRRDTQYF

v_gene: TRBV28
d_gene: NA
abundance: NA
j_gene: TRBJ2-2
len: 15
CDR3nt: TGTGCCAGCAGACCTCGGGCGGGGGCGCGAGGGGAGCTGTTTTTT
CDR3aa: CASRPRAGARGELFF

v_gene: TRBV19
d_gene: NA
abundance: NA
j_gene: TRBJ2-1
len: 12
CDR3nt: TGTGCCAGTAGTTTTAGGGGAGATGAGCAGTTCTTC
CDR3aa: CASSFRGDEQFF

v_gene: TRBV19
d_gene: NA
abundance: NA
j_gene: TRBJ1-4
len: 13
CDR3nt: TGTGCCAGTAATGGCCAGCTTAATGAAAAACTGTTTTTT
CDR3aa: CASNGQLNEKLFF